Below are 22 T cell receptor beta chains sequenced from a single sample in a study of CD8+ T cells in alopecia areata. Once RNA had been extracted, it was reverse transcribed into cDNA to act as the sequencing template. The repertoire was sequenced with immunoSEQ multiplex PCR; TCRdb's copy has only in-frame clones and lacks some. The sample contains 200,000 to 250,000 clones, around two fifths of which appear only once. Treatment of the sample: oral pan-JAK inhibitor, 5-10 mg twice daily. Here the sequenced sample was CD4+ T cells sorted from blood, taken at approximately week 34, from a patient treated with tofacitinib. The receptors were sampled from a human donor with alopecia areata.

The chain has TRBV7-9 and TRBJ1-2, with 8 bases matching TRBD1. The CDR3 totals 12 residues. V dropped 6 bases and J dropped 9; count of bases not matched to a gene: 6. Germline CDR1 reads SEHNR; CDR2 reads FQNEAQ (reference sequence). The chain's CDR3 is CASRRTGNSYTF. CDR3 nucleotide sequence: TGTGCCAGCAGGCGGACAGGGAATAGCTACACCTTC. The variable domain in full, with the rest retrieved from reference TRBV7-9 and TRBJ1-2, is DTGVSQNPRHKITKRGQNVTFRCDPISEHNRLYWYRQTLGQGPEFLTYFQNEAQLEKSRLLSDRFSAERPKGSFSTLEIQRTEQGDSAMYLCASRRTGNSYTFGSGTRLTVV.

This clone was seen at least ten times. The genes are TRBV5-4 and TRBJ2-3, with D possibly being TRBD1 (5 bases). V was pared by 4 bases and J by 2 bases, with 11 bases between. Germline CDR1 reads SGHNT; CDR2 reads YYREEE (reference sequence). The CDR3 has 14 residues. The chain's CDR3 is CASSPQGFTDTQYF. CDR3 DNA: TGTGCCAGCAGCCCCCAGGGTTTCACAGATACGCAGTATTTT.

This clone occurred a few times. The chain links TRBV19 to TRBJ2-2; D ambiguous. Trimming shortened V by 3 bases and J by 5 bases, and 10 bases separated the two germline ends. The CDR3 loop spans 14 amino acids. In germline, CDR1 is LNHDA, CDR2 SQIVND (reference sequence). The CDR3 DNA is TGTGCCAGTAGTATTAGGGCAGAAACCGGGGAGCTGTTTTTT. Protein sequence: CASSIRAETGELFF.

The chain has TRBV13 and TRBJ2-3, with 9 bases matching TRBD1. Germline-derived CDR1 and CDR2 are PRHDT and FYEKMQ (reference sequence). This CDR3 is 14 amino acids long. V shed 7 bases, J shed 4 bases, and the junction held 6 bases outside the gene matches. CDR3 coding DNA: TGTGCCAGCAAGGACAGGGGAGGCGCAGATACGCAGTATTTT. It translates to CASKDRGGADTQYF.

The CDR3 nucleotides read TGTGCCAGCAGCTGGGGACAGGGGCAAAACTACGAGCAGTACTTC. It specifies CASSWGQGQNYEQYF. This rearrangement joins TRBV7-3 to TRBJ2-7; TRBD1 aligns across 10 bases. J gave up 3 bases and V 4 bases, and 6 bases lay outside the gene matches. The V gene's germline CDR1 is SGHTA and CDR2 FQGTGA. The CDR3 has 15 amino acids.

This chain joins TRBV30 and TRBJ1-5; the D gene is possibly TRBD1 (5 bases). Germline values: CDR1 GTSNPN, CDR2 SVGIG (reference sequence). Trimming removed 2 bases from V and 0 bases from J, with 8 bases in between. The CDR3 spans 14 residues. CDR3 amino acids: CAWSQGYSNQPQHF. CDR3 bases: TGTGCCTGGAGTCAGGGTTATAGCAATCAGCCCCAGCATTTT.

The chain recombines TRBV29-1 with TRBJ2-2; D gene ambiguous. Germline CDR1 is SQVTM and CDR2 is ANQGSEA. V lost 7 bases and J lost 9, with 12 bases in between. The CDR3 is 11 amino acids. The CDR3 coding sequence is TGCAGCGGGTTTGTTAGGCGGGAGCTGTTTTTT. Translated: CSGFVRRELFF.

The rearrangement links TRBV6-5 to TRBJ2-7, with D hard to call. The CDR3 is made up of 11 amino acids. V dropped 3 bases and J dropped 5 bases, with 5 bases sitting between them. Germline V gives CDR1 MNHEY, CDR2 SVGAGI. The CDR3 nucleotides are TGTGCCAGCAGTTATCGGAACGAGCAGTACTTC. Amino acids: CASSYRNEQYF.

The chain recombines TRBV30 with TRBJ1-2; D not certain. Trimming took off 0 bases at V and 8 bases at J, with 13 bases between the two ends. CDR3 length: 13 amino acids. Germline V lookup: CDR1 GTSNPN, CDR2 SVGIG (reference sequence). CDR3 in DNA: TGTGCCTGGAGTGTACTGAGCCTACGGGGCTACACCTTC. Translation: CAWSVLSLRGYTF.

This chain connects TRBV6-1 to TRBJ2-2; tentative D call: TRBD1 (6 bases). Trimming took 6 bases from V and 5 from J, leaving 16 bases between them. CDR1 MNHNS and CDR2 SASEGT come from the germline V gene. This CDR3 comprises 15 residues. As DNA, the CDR3 is TGTGCCAGCAGGACGATGACAGGAATGACCGGGGAGCTGTTTTTT. Amino acid sequence: CASRTMTGMTGELFF.

This clone was found a few times. The J gene is TRBJ2-7, the V gene TRBV5-1; D is perhaps TRBD2 (6 bases). V lost 1 base and J lost 7, with 18 bases in between. CDR1 and CDR2 (germline): SGHRS, YFSETQ. This CDR3 spans 15 amino acids. The CDR3 protein is CASSLWGVVVGEQYF. In DNA, the CDR3 is TGCGCCAGCAGCTTGTGGGGGGTAGTCGTGGGAGAGCAGTACTTC.

The gene calls are TRBV29-1 and TRBJ2-7, with D perhaps being TRBD1 or TRBD2 (5 bases each). The V end lost 7 bases, the J end lost 3 bases, and 16 bases lay between the germline ends. CDR1 is SQVTM and CDR2 is ANQGSEA in the germline V gene. This CDR3 has 13 residues. In DNA form, the CDR3 reads TGCAGCGCCCTCGGGACCTCAAACTACGAGCAGTACTTC. Protein: CSALGTSNYEQYF.

This clone was detected a few times. The chain recombines TRBV6-5 with TRBJ1-5, with D possibly TRBD1 on 6 matching bases. V lost 5 bases, J lost 4 bases, and 9 bases lay in between. From germline, CDR1 is MNHEY and CDR2 SVGAGI. This CDR3 is 13 amino acids long. Written as DNA, the CDR3 is TGTGCCAGCAGTCGACAGGTGAATCAGCCCCAGCATTTT. Protein product: CASSRQVNQPQHF.

There are a few counts of this clone. The chain joins TRBV30 to TRBJ2-3, with D possibly TRBD2 on 6 matching bases. In germline, CDR1 is GTSNPN, CDR2 SVGIG (reference sequence). V shed 2 bases and J shed 0 bases, with 9 bases lying between them. This CDR3 spans 14 amino acids. The CDR3 bases are TGTGCCTGGAGTTTCGGGACTAGCACAGATACGCAGTATTTT. Translating gives CAWSFGTSTDTQYF.

The rearrangement uses TRBV6-5 and TRBJ1-6, with D possibly being TRBD1 (5 bases). V was shortened by 8 bases and J by 6 bases, with 14 bases between the two germline ends. Germline CDR1 is MNHEY and CDR2 is SVGAGI. The CDR3 loop spans 14 amino acids. The CDR3 sequence is CASRPTGGNSPLHF. CDR3 nucleotide sequence: TGTGCCAGCCGGCCCACCGGGGGTAATTCACCCCTCCACTTT.

The rearrangement joins TRBV5-5 to TRBJ1-3; a possible D gene is TRBD1 (6 bases). In germline, CDR1 is SGHKS, CDR2 YYEKEE (reference sequence). This CDR3 region has 16 residues. V was cut by 4 bases and J by 2 bases, with 16 bases left in between. CDR3 nucleotides: TGTGCCAGCAGCCCCGGACAGAGGACGGCTGGAAACACCATATATTTT. Protein sequence: CASSPGQRTAGNTIYF.

V is TRBV27 and J is TRBJ2-5; the D call may be TRBD1 or TRBD2 (5 bases each). V was trimmed by 5 bases and J by 4 bases, leaving 23 bases between them. The germline CDR1 and CDR2 sequences are MNHEY and SMNVEV (reference sequence). The CDR3 contains 17 residues. The CDR3 loop reads CASSTGRTWAPGETQYF. The CDR3 bases are TGTGCCAGCAGTACGGGACGGACATGGGCCCCAGGAGAGACCCAGTACTTC.

The gene calls are TRBV7-3 and TRBJ2-2, with a possible D match to TRBD2 (6 bases). Germline CDR1 and CDR2: SGHTA and FQGTGA. V was trimmed by 3 bases and J by 4 bases, leaving 6 bases between them. The CDR3 runs to 13 residues. The DNA for the CDR3 is TGTGCCAGCAGCTTGGGAGGCACCGGGGAGCTGTTTTTT. Translating it yields CASSLGGTGELFF.

The genes are TRBV7-9 and TRBJ1-2; a possible D gene is TRBD1 (5 bases). Germline CDR1 and CDR2: SEHNR and FQNEAQ (reference sequence). CDR3 length: 15 residues. V dropped 2 bases and J dropped 7 bases, with 17 bases sitting between them. Here the CDR3 reads CASSLTWGESRGYTF. The DNA for the CDR3 is TGTGCCAGCAGCTTAACCTGGGGGGAATCTCGTGGCTACACCTTC.

The J gene is TRBJ1-5, the V gene TRBV27; D possibly corresponds to TRBD1 (6 bases). Trimming shortened V by 4 bases and J by 7 bases, and 17 bases separated the two germline ends. The CDR3 is 15 amino acids. Germline V gene sequence: CDR1 MNHEY, CDR2 SMNVEV (reference sequence). CDR3 DNA: TGTGCCAGCAGTTATACAGGGTCGAGTAACCAGCCCCAGCATTTT. It is translated as CASSYTGSSNQPQHF.

In its sample, this clone was seen a few times. The CDR3 DNA sequence: TGTGCCAGCAGCGCCTCTTGGGACTATGGCTACACCTTC. Translating gives CASSASWDYGYTF. This rearrangement joins TRBV7-2 to TRBJ1-2, with D hard to call. This CDR3 spans 13 amino acids. V lost 5 bases and J lost 3, with 10 bases in between. The V gene's germline CDR1 is SGHTA and CDR2 FQGNSA.

The chain is built from TRBV7-8 and TRBJ2-5, with D possibly TRBD2 on 5 matching bases. The V gene's germline CDR1 is SGHVS and CDR2 FQNEAQ. There are 13 residues in the CDR3. Trimming shortened V by 7 bases and J by 2 bases, and 11 bases separated the two germline ends. The CDR3 here is CASTRGSQETQYF. The DNA for the CDR3 is TGTGCCAGCACCCGCGGGTCACAAGAGACCCAGTACTTC.